A single count supports the clone carrying this T cell receptor (beta chain). Its antigen is not known. With the Oncomine TCR Beta short-read assay, DNA from cultured CD4+ T cells was sequenced. In TCRdb, the PCR reads were re-called with MiXCR into one record per CDR3 protein. The sample holds some 10,000 distinct CDR3 sequences, approximately 60% seen once. The treatment was: roughly ten-day PBMC culture with coronavirus spike peptide pools or control peptides (ViraFEST assay). Culture proceeded for approximately eleven days, and CD4+ T cells were then isolated by negative selection. This specimen comes from a study of vaccination and CD4 T cells after COVID-19. Study as a whole: Convalescent patients were SARS-CoV-2 positive by nasal swab PCR; several mild, one severe.

Study-wide results and caveats: Vaccine-specific clones in convalescent patients were spike mono-reactive in 304 of 307 cases.

The ends lost 3 bases at V and 5 bases at J; junction bases unmatched: 7. The CDR3 loop spans 16 amino acids. Germline V gives CDR1 MDHEN, CDR2 SYDVKM. This receptor was identified in a human donor who had recovered from COVID-19. The sequenced material came from CD4+ T cells from blood, cultured in vitro. This chain joins TRBV28 and TRBJ2-1, with 10 bases fitting TRBD1. As DNA, the CDR3 is TGTGCCAGCAGTTTCAAGCTAGGGACAGGGGACAATGAGCAGTTCTTC. This translates into CASSFKLGTGDNEQFF. Together with reference TRBV28 and TRBJ2-1, the CDR3 gives the full variable domain: DVKVTQSSRYLVKRTGEKVFLECVQDMDHENMFWYRQDPGLGLRLIYFSYDVKMKEKGDIPEGYSVSREKKERFSLILESASTNQTSMYLCASSFKLGTGDNEQFFGPGTRLTVL.